Presented here are 29 T cell receptor beta chains from one specimen sequenced in a study of vaccination and CD4 T cells after COVID-19. Their target antigens are unknown. Time point here: late sampling 161 to 241 days after vaccination in three convalescent patients. Regarding treatment: roughly 10-day PBMC culture with coronavirus spike peptide pools or control peptides (ViraFEST assay). The Oncomine TCR Beta short-read assay was applied to DNA of cultured CD4+ T cells. TCRdb re-analysed the PCR reads in MiXCR, keeping a single row per CDR3 protein. The table lists approximately 25,000 distinct CDR3 sequences, roughly 27% of them singletons. Sequenced here: CD4+ T cells from blood, cultured in vitro, sampled about 7 months after SARS-CoV-2 vaccination. These receptors were obtained from a human donor who had recovered from COVID-19.

This clonotype was detected only a few times. The rearrangement uses TRBV15 and TRBJ1-5, with D perhaps TRBD1 (5 bases). CDR1 LNHNV and CDR2 YYDKDF come from the germline V gene (reference sequence). The V end lost 1 base, the J end lost 2 bases, and 12 bases lay between the germline ends. This CDR3 region has 16 residues. CDR3 sequence (DNA): TGTGCCACCAGCAGAGGGGGCAGGGCCGGCAATCAGCCCCAGCATTTT. Residues: CATSRGGRAGNQPQHF.

V gene TRBV20-1 combines with J gene TRBJ2-5, with D maybe TRBD1 (5 bases). This CDR3 comprises 12 residues. Trimming took 3 bases from V and 4 from J, leaving 9 bases between them. Looked up from germline, CDR1 is DFQATT and CDR2 is SNEGSKA (reference sequence). The DNA for the CDR3 is TGCAGTGCTAGTCAGGGTTTAGAGACCCAGTACTTC. This translates into CSASQGLETQYF.

V usage is TRBV6-2 or TRBV6-3 and J usage is TRBJ1-2; D is perhaps TRBD1 (6 bases). The germline V gene encodes CDR1 MNHEY and CDR2 SVGEGT. V was trimmed by 5 bases and J by 0 bases, leaving 13 bases between them. The CDR3 is 15 amino acids. The CDR3 coding sequence is TGTGCCAGCAGTCCCCCAGGGGACTCTAACTATGGCTACACCTTC. Translation gives CASSPPGDSNYGYTF.

The table lists this clonotype with a few counts. The V and J genes are TRBV28 and TRBJ1-6, with D tentatively TRBD1 (6 bases). Looked up from germline, CDR1 is MDHEN and CDR2 is SYDVKM. The ends were cut back, 1 base at V and 2 bases at J, with 12 bases in the middle. The CDR3 extends over 17 amino acids. The CDR3 region is CASSLSRGGTYNSPLHF. CDR3 sequence (DNA): TGTGCCAGCAGTTTATCGAGAGGGGGGACCTATAATTCACCCCTCCACTTT.

The genes are TRBV27 and TRBJ1-5; D is possibly TRBD1 (6 bases). Between the trimmed V and J ends, which lost 5 bases and 3 bases, there was a span of 23 bases. The CDR3 is made up of 18 amino acids. Germline V gene lookup returns CDR1 MNHEY and CDR2 SMNVEV (reference sequence). CDR3 protein: CASSPSQGLRQPNQPQHF. The CDR3 region has the DNA TGTGCCAGCAGTCCTAGCCAGGGGTTGCGACAACCCAATCAGCCCCAGCATTTT.

The chain combines TRBV7-2 with TRBJ1-5; weak D call: TRBD1 (6 bases). Per the germline V gene, CDR1 is SGHTA and CDR2 is FQGNSA. The CDR3 covers 13 residues. V was clipped by 8 bases and J by 3 bases, with 11 bases between them. The DNA of the CDR3 is TGTGCCAGCGGAGGACAGTTCAATCAGCCCCAGCATTTT. Translating it yields CASGGQFNQPQHF.

This clonotype was seen a few times. The chain combines TRBV20-1 with TRBJ2-5, with D maybe TRBD2 (6 bases). The germline gives CDR1 DFQATT, CDR2 SNEGSKA (reference sequence). The CDR3 consists of 14 residues. Between the trimmed V and J ends, which lost 6 bases and 5 bases, there was a span of 19 bases. In DNA, the CDR3 is TGCAGTGCCAGGGACCCAGTCGGGGGTGAGACCCAGTACTTC. It codes for CSARDPVGGETQYF.

This sequence joins TRBV4-1 and TRBJ1-2, with 7 bases aligning to TRBD1. The ends lost 1 base at V and 7 bases at J; junction bases unmatched: 9. The CDR3 is 15 residues long. Germline V CDR1 and CDR2: MGHRA, YSYEKL. Here the CDR3 reads CASSQVRQGVGGYTF. The CDR3 coding sequence is TGCGCCAGCAGCCAAGTTCGCCAGGGGGTAGGTGGCTACACCTTC.

The gene calls are TRBV20-1 and TRBJ2-5; weak D call: TRBD2 (6 bases). Per the germline V gene, CDR1 is DFQATT and CDR2 is SNEGSKA (reference sequence). This CDR3 spans 13 amino acids. Trimming stripped 5 bases from V and 3 bases from J, with 13 bases between. The CDR3 DNA sequence: TGCAGTGCTTCCGAGGGCGGGAAAGAGACCCAGTACTTC. Protein product: CSASEGGKETQYF.

The chain links TRBV25-1 to TRBJ2-5; 10 bases fit TRBD1. The CDR3 sequence is 16 residues long. Trimming at V came to 3 bases and at J to 4 bases, leaving 8 bases not matched to a gene. The germline CDR1 and CDR2 sequences are MGHDK and SYGVNS. The CDR3 nucleotides are TGTGCCAGCAGTGACTGGGACAGGGGAGCCGTAGAGACCCAGTACTTC. As protein: CASSDWDRGAVETQYF.

V gene TRBV29-1 combines with J gene TRBJ2-7; unclear D gene. Germline CDR1 is SQVTM and CDR2 is ANQGSEA. V was cut by 6 bases and J by 0 bases, with 12 bases left in between. The CDR3 runs 13 residues. The CDR3 spells CSVSGYPSYEQYF. CDR3 DNA: TGCAGCGTGTCAGGTTACCCCTCCTACGAGCAGTACTTC.

This chain links TRBV2 with TRBJ2-5; no clear D. Per germline, CDR1 SNHLY and CDR2 FYNNEI. Deletions cut 2 bases from V and 2 bases from J, with 12 bases between. The CDR3 extends over 15 amino acids. The CDR3 here is CASSESDGFQETQYF. In DNA form, the CDR3 reads TGTGCCAGCAGTGAATCGGACGGATTTCAAGAGACCCAGTACTTC.

This chain connects TRBV5-4 to TRBJ2-7, with D perhaps TRBD1 or TRBD2 (5 bases each). Germline values: CDR1 SGHNT, CDR2 YYREEE (reference sequence). The V gene lost 4 bases and the J gene lost 2 bases, with 16 bases spanning the gap. This CDR3 is built from 15 residues. CDR3 DNA sequence: TGTGCCAGCAGCCCCCCGGGGCGGGCCACCTACGAGCAGTACTTC. Its translation is CASSPPGRATYEQYF. Filled out from reference TRBV5-4 and TRBJ2-7, the complete variable domain reads ETGVTQSPTHLIKTRGQQVTLRCSSQSGHNTVSWYQQALGQGPQFIFQYYREEENGRGNFPPRFSGLQFPNYSSELNVNALELDDSALYLCASSPPGRATYEQYFGPGTRLTVT.

In this sample, this clonotype turned up a few times. CDR3 loop: CSAFHHTGGGTEAFF. CDR3 nucleotide sequence: TGCAGTGCCTTCCATCATACAGGGGGAGGCACTGAAGCTTTCTTT. The chain employs TRBV20-1 and TRBJ1-1, with 8 bases matching TRBD1. The V gene's germline CDR1 is DFQATT and CDR2 SNEGSKA (reference sequence). CDR3 length: 15 amino acids. Trimming at V came to 6 bases and at J to 4 bases, leaving 13 bases not matched to a gene.

The genes are TRBV6-2 or TRBV6-3 and TRBJ2-7, with D uncertain. The V gene lost 8 bases and the J gene lost 6 bases, with 14 bases spanning the gap. This CDR3 spans 12 amino acids. Germline loops: CDR1 MNHEY, CDR2 SVGEGT. Here the CDR3 reads CASCWFPSEQYF. The CDR3, as DNA: TGTGCCAGCTGTTGGTTTCCTAGCGAGCAGTACTTC.

This chain connects TRBV10-3 to TRBJ1-1; TRBD1 matches at 7 bases. Germline loops: CDR1 ENHRY, CDR2 SYGVKD. The CDR3 is 14 residues long. V was clipped by 6 bases and J by 6 bases; unmatched bases: 10. This chain's CDR3 is CAIRDRAVVAEAFF. The CDR3 DNA is TGTGCCATCAGAGACAGGGCCGTGGTTGCTGAAGCTTTCTTT.

J is TRBJ1-1 and V is TRBV7-6; 7 bases match TRBD1. Germline CDR1 SGHVS, CDR2 FNYEAQ. The CDR3 is 15 amino acids. The trim removed 5 bases at V and 4 bases at J, leaving 10 bases unmatched. CDR3 loop: CASSRVTGVGTEAFF. CDR3 DNA: TGTGCCAGCAGCCGGGTCACAGGGGTGGGCACTGAAGCTTTCTTT.

The rearrangement links TRBV27 to TRBJ2-2, with TRBD1 identical over 11 bases. This CDR3 is built from 17 residues. Germline V gene sequence: CDR1 MNHEY, CDR2 SMNVEV (reference sequence). Trimming at V came to 5 bases and at J to 3 bases, leaving 8 bases not matched to a gene. CDR3 protein: CASSRSRDRGYTGELFF. CDR3 bases: TGTGCCAGCAGTAGGTCTCGGGACAGGGGGTACACCGGGGAGCTGTTTTTT.

This clonotype was found a few times. The chain recombines TRBV7-2 with TRBJ2-5; TRBD2 is a possible D gene (6 bases). CDR1 is SGHTA and CDR2 is FQGNSA in the germline V gene. Trimming shortened V by 6 bases and J by 4 bases, and 12 bases separated the two germline ends. The CDR3 totals 13 residues. The CDR3 region is CASSYGTGETQYF. For the CDR3, the DNA is TGTGCCAGCAGTTACGGGACTGGAGAGACCCAGTACTTC.

This chain connects TRBV19 to TRBJ2-1, with 14 bases matching TRBD2. The CDR3 spans 15 residues. The ends lost 5 bases at V and 6 bases at J; junction bases unmatched: 3. The germline CDR1 and CDR2 sequences are LNHDA and SQIVND (reference sequence). CDR3 nucleotides: TGTGCCAGTAGTCCGGGGACTAGCGGGAGCAATGAGCAGTTCTTC. This encodes CASSPGTSGSNEQFF.

The CDR3, as DNA: TGTGCCAGCAGAGAACGGGACAGGGATAATTCACCCCTCCACTTT. Protein sequence: CASRERDRDNSPLHF. The chain employs TRBV28 and TRBJ1-6, with 9 nucleotides matching TRBD1. CDR3 length equals 15 residues. V gave up 6 bases and J gave up 5 bases; unmatched junction bases: 5. Germline lookup yields CDR1 MDHEN and CDR2 SYDVKM. The complete variable domain, with remaining parts taken from reference TRBV28 and TRBJ1-6, reads DVKVTQSSRYLVKRTGEKVFLECVQDMDHENMFWYRQDPGLGLRLIYFSYDVKMKEKGDIPEGYSVSREKKERFSLILESASTNQTSMYLCASRERDRDNSPLHFGNGTRLTVT.

This clonotype has more than one count but fewer than ten. The J gene is TRBJ1-5, the V gene TRBV7-2, with D perhaps TRBD1 (5 bases). The CDR3 runs 17 residues. The V end was cut by 5 bases, the J end by 2 bases, with 19 bases between. Germline V gene data show CDR1 as SGHTA and CDR2 as FQGNSA. The CDR3 sequence: CASSTGRGASGNQPQHF. DNA for the CDR3: TGTGCCAGCAGCACGGGCCGAGGGGCGTCCGGCAATCAGCCCCAGCATTTT.

In its sample, this clonotype was seen a few times. This chain uses TRBV6-1 with TRBJ2-1, with TRBD2 matching over 7 bases. The CDR3 sequence is 16 residues long. Germline CDR1 MNHNS, CDR2 SASEGT. With V trimmed by 2 bases and J by 3 bases, 7 bases remained unmatched. Written as DNA, the CDR3 is TGTGCCAGCAGTGAAAAGGGAAGCGGGGACTACAATGAGCAGTTCTTC. Translating it yields CASSEKGSGDYNEQFF.

The J gene is TRBJ2-1, the V gene TRBV6-1, with 7 bases aligning to TRBD1. The trim removed 7 bases at V and 4 bases at J, leaving 7 bases unmatched. The CDR3 extends over 14 amino acids. The germline gives CDR1 MNHNS, CDR2 SASEGT. The CDR3 DNA is TGTGCCAGCAAAAGACAGGGAACTTACAATGAGCAGTTCTTC. Its protein is CASKRQGTYNEQFF.

V gene TRBV11-2 combines with J gene TRBJ2-7, with 8 bases identical to TRBD2. The CDR3 is made up of 13 amino acids. Germline trimming cut 3 bases from V and 4 bases from J; bases unmatched to any gene: 2. From germline, CDR1 is SGHAT and CDR2 FQNNGV. The CDR3: CASSFPSGYEQYF. The CDR3 DNA sequence: TGTGCCAGCAGCTTCCCTAGCGGGTACGAGCAGTACTTC. The variable domain in full, with the rest retrieved from reference TRBV11-2 and TRBJ2-7, is EAGVAQSPRYKIIEKRQSVAFWCNPISGHATLYWYQQILGQGPKLLIQFQNNGVVDDSQLPKDRFSAERLKGVDSTLKIQPAKLEDSAVYLCASSFPSGYEQYFGPGTRLTVT.

The chain is built from TRBV28 and TRBJ1-2; the match to TRBD1 covers 9 bases. The CDR3 is made up of 14 amino acids. The germline gives CDR1 MDHEN, CDR2 SYDVKM. V dropped 6 bases and J dropped 7; count of bases not matched to a gene: 9. This CDR3 is CASSPPGTGIGYTF. For the CDR3, the DNA is TGTGCCAGCAGCCCGCCCGGGACAGGGATTGGCTACACCTTC.

This clonotype is medium-sized (0.01 to 0.1%). This rearrangement joins TRBV20-1 to TRBJ1-5, with TRBD1 matching over 7 bases. Germline V lookup: CDR1 DFQATT, CDR2 SNEGSKA (reference sequence). Germline trimming cut 4 bases from V and 7 bases from J; bases unmatched to any gene: 4. The CDR3 covers 12 residues. The CDR3 sequence is CSAKTGYQPQHF. Written as DNA, the CDR3 is TGCAGTGCTAAGACAGGGTACCAGCCCCAGCATTTT.

J is TRBJ1-1 and V is TRBV6-1; no reliable D call. Germline assignment: CDR1 MNHNS and CDR2 SASEGT. The CDR3 sequence is 13 residues long. The V end lost 6 bases, the J end lost 2 bases, and 10 bases lay between the germline ends. Here the CDR3 DNA reads TGTGCCAGCAGAACGGACCAAAACACTGAAGCTTTCTTT. It specifies CASRTDQNTEAFF.

Only a few counts were recorded for this clonotype. The chain joins TRBV15 to TRBJ2-2; TRBD2 is a possible D gene (5 bases). Deletions cut 3 bases from V and 6 bases from J, with 11 bases between. The CDR3 runs to 14 residues. The germline V gene encodes CDR1 LNHNV and CDR2 YYDKDF (reference sequence). The chain's CDR3 is CATSRGSGAGELFF. DNA for the CDR3: TGTGCCACCAGCAGGGGATCCGGGGCCGGGGAGCTGTTTTTT. The full variable domain, completed using reference TRBV15 and TRBJ2-2, is DAMVIQNPRYQVTQFGKPVTLSCSQTLNHNVMYWYQQKSSQAPKLLFHYYDKDFNNEADTPDNFQSRRPNTSFCFLDIRSPGLGDTAMYLCATSRGSGAGELFFGEGSRLTVL.